This TCR beta chain originates from a study of cytomegalovirus exposure and HLA in healthy donors (TCRdb year 2017). Turning to the overall study: In an earlier analysis of approximately 500 of the donors, 276 Gb of sequence data and some 100 million unique TCR beta sequences from about 180 million T cells were reported. The aim of the study was to test whether cataloging public T cell receptors could identify signatures of past pathogen exposure. HLA typing included class I and class II loci at four-digit resolution. Across 300 to 400 genotyped donors of the cohort, an average of 235,054 unique TCR beta nucleotide sequences per donor were sequenced, and around 19% of those sequences were non-productive. The study combined high-throughput TCR immunosequencing, statistical association of individual TCRs with disease status, and machine learning to predict cytomegalovirus infection status. The number of typed donors differed by locus: about 620-640 for A, B, C, DRB1 and DQB1; 500 to 550 for DQA1; approximately 600 for DPA1; and roughly 470 for DPB1. All discovery cohort repertoires had been generated on a single sequencing platform. Rather than using new phenotypic data, the later analysis identified candidate immune exposures from TCR beta sequences and from how often those sequences occurred across donors. A separate validation cohort of roughly 110 different subjects was used in addition to the approximately 610-subject first cohort. Alongside the repertoire data, information on donor age, sex, ethnicity and CMV serostatus was compiled. Genome-wide SNP genotypes for about three fifths of the 666 donors were used in a later genetic analysis, which treated that subset as a discovery cohort. To study patterns of TCR occurrence, a later analysis re-analyzed previously published TCR beta repertoires from 666 donors and added high-resolution HLA genotyping. Roughly 300 gigabases of sequencing data and roughly 80 million unique TCR sequences made up an early release that covered several hundred HLA-typed donors. The T cell repertoires of under 750 subjects were profiled by immunosequencing and related to cytomegalovirus serostatus. To decide whether each TCR beta V gene segment behaved as functional or pseudogenic, an earlier analysis of some 570 of the donors relied on high-throughput TCR beta sequencing. The genetic ancestry cluster associated with self-reported Caucasian donors included 81% of the 398 genotyped donors. Because of strong linkage in the cohort, roughly five DR-DQ haplotypes were treated as single units for association and clustering.

The cohort comprised 550 to 700 healthy bone marrow donors. At the time of sampling, every cohort member was nominally healthy, though immune exposures that went unrecorded were likely present. The donor tested CMV seronegative and was one of the 352 seronegative cohort members. Every donor gave a peripheral blood sample, and the peripheral blood mononuclear cells from that sample were used for TCR beta sequencing. The Qiagen DNeasy Blood Extraction Kit was used to extract genomic DNA from the blood cell samples. Remarks on this clone: Its cognate antigen has yet to be identified. No base quality values were provided; no much bigger clone lies one nucleotide off.

Library method: the immunoSEQ multiplex PCR assay. For the multiplex PCR, a mixture combining 60 forward primers for TCR Vbeta segments and 13 reverse primers for TCR Jbeta segments was used. The CDR3 region of rearranged TCR beta genes was amplified from genomic DNA by a multiplex PCR assay. Amplified TCR beta libraries were sequenced as 87-base-pair reads on the Illumina HiSeq System. For the original study's pipeline: Across the 670 or so repertoires, a later analysis counted tens of millions of unique TCR beta chains, about 10 million of which were shared by at least two donors. Raw reads were error-corrected and collapsed into unique sequences by a nearest-neighbor algorithm in which closely related sequences were merged to remove PCR and sequencing errors. CDR3 sequences were aligned to IMGT reference sequences to assign V, D and J gene segments. For a sequence to be retained, at least a six-nucleotide match to both a V gene segment and a J gene segment was required. A rearrangement was called productive if the CDR3 had no stop codons and remained in frame with V and J, and every other rearrangement was called non-productive. CDR3 was defined according to IMGT convention as the region running from the second conserved V-encoded cysteine to the conserved J-encoded phenylalanine. The earlier analysis of 500 to 750 of the donors excluded any sequence lacking an unambiguous match to a single V gene segment. An earlier analysis of roughly 590 of the donors called V segments functional above 56.7% productive rearrangements and segregating when the between-donor standard deviation exceeded 5%. A statistical classification framework was built to diagnose cytomegalovirus status from the catalog of TCR beta chain sequences. In a later analysis, TCR nucleotide sequences were compared against IMGT/GENE-DB human TR gene sequences so that V and J genes could be assigned. The TCRdist pipeline was used in a later analysis to assign CDR3 sequences and most-parsimonious VDJ recombination scenarios. In a later analysis, every TCR beta chain was defined by the combination of its CDR3 amino acid sequence and its V-gene family, and reads without a unique V-gene family were dropped. A later analysis removed 550 to 700 highly shared, low-generation-probability nucleotide sequences to deal with suspected cross-contamination and a sequencing artifact. A later analysis calculated a clonal expansion index for each public chain from normalized within-repertoire ranks of inferred template counts. Generation probabilities in a later analysis came from a VDJ recombination model fitted to out-of-frame rearrangements, and those results were checked against IGoR. A later analysis scored TCR-TCR, TCR-HLA and TCR-CMV co-occurrence with hypergeometric tests, applying a repertoire-size bias correction to TCR pairs. In a later analysis, false discovery rates were estimated by permuting HLA or CMV assignments 20 times. In a later analysis, co-occurring TCRs were grouped with DBSCAN, and TCRdist sequence similarity was added when clustering was performed within HLA-allele-positive subsets. Co-occurrence clustering excluded repertoires with fewer than 30,000 or more than 120,000 public chains, plus five with anomalous nucleotide sharing. TCRdb limited this immuneACCESS table to in-frame rearrangements with V and J called. A share of clones is missing; checked studies link under half to unresolved V genes, and the rest is unexplained. V and J calls and clone size are given by that table; D and trimming were obtained from the DNA. In all, the sample holds more than 110,000 clones, and 73% of those were seen once. In total, the top ten clones hold over 1% of the sample.

General study outcomes and caveats: According to a later analysis, most CMV-associated TCR beta chains appeared to be HLA-restricted, and the HLA associations seemed to be driven largely by CMV exposure. In a later analysis, HLA-associated TCR beta chains were found to be more clonally expanded and to have lower generation probabilities than equally common non-associated chains. When HLA alleles, especially DR and DQ, strongly co-occurred, TCR associations were difficult to assign to individual alleles. This cohort had only TCR beta chains sequenced, and the lack of alpha or paired-chain data limited which features could be detected. Some IMGT-functional V segments, including TRBV6-2 and TRBV6-3, could not be told apart with the 87-base-pair reads, so those segments were excluded. According to a later genetic analysis, donors in an Asian-associated ancestry cluster had fewer N-insertions in productive TCRs than the roughly 700-donor mean. In a later analysis, TCR association rates were found to vary across HLA loci, with the most associated TCRs seen for DRB1 alleles and the fewest for HLA-C alleles. According to a later analysis, parvovirus B19, influenza, CMV and Epstein-Barr virus appeared linked to several top co-occurrence clusters. In both the original and validation cohorts, the classifier was reported to diagnose cytomegalovirus status with high specificity and sensitivity. Linkage disequilibrium might explain the correlated functional status among segregating V segments, but an unknown experimental factor could not be excluded. In the study, around 160 TCR beta chains were listed as associated with cytomegalovirus. An association between a missense DCLRE1C variant and V-gene and J-gene trimming of TCR beta chains was found in a later genetic analysis and replicated in an independent cohort. According to the authors, the approach could potentially be generalized to other disease states and immunological phenotypes. A further reported finding was that TCR beta sequences accurately predicted the HLA-A and HLA-B alleles for most subjects in the first cohort. The presence/absence analyses assumed that sequencing depth was roughly uniform across donors, and that assumption may not be true. Some 16 rarely observed V segments, including chromosome 9 orphons, were excluded from the earlier analysis of some 590 of the donors because counts were too low. The sequencing pipeline was judged likely to have produced a cluster of highly shared sequence variants as a technical artifact. Immune exposure information for the cohort was limited to CMV serostatus. A few of the identified cytomegalovirus-associated TCR beta chains were confirmed in vitro to be specific for cytomegalovirus antigens. While some public TCRs were present in many individuals, most TCR sequences turned up only very rarely across donors. HLA typing was unavailable for some donors at each locus, so association tests used only the typed subset. At a false discovery rate of 0.05, a later analysis linked 15,000 to 20,000 TCR beta sequences to specific HLA alleles. Broadly in line with IMGT annotations, most TCR beta V segments showed up in productive rearrangements about 87% or about 30% of the time in an earlier analysis of around 550 of the donors.

The germline V gene provides CDR1 SNHLY and CDR2 FYNNEI. The CDR3 measures 14 amino acids from cysteine to phenylalanine. CDR3 DNA only is kept here, 42 bases in frame from base 1. V ends up 6 bases short and J 10 bases short, with an unmatched junction base count of 5. Here the chain combines TRBV2 and TRBJ2-1, with 14 central nucleotides matching TRBD2. This TCR was sampled from a middle-aged woman in good health and CMV-seronegative. Sequencing was done on a sample of PBMCs. The CDR3 in this case is CASRGGLAGGEQFF. The DNA sequence follows: TGTGCCAGCAGGGGAGGACTAGCGGGGGGCGAGCAGTTCTTC. Here the CDR3 is joined to the reference TRBV2 and TRBJ2-1 genes, and the full variable domain is: EPEVTQTPSHQVTQMGQEVILRCVPISNHLYFYWYRQILGQKVEFLVSFYNNEISEKSEIFDDQFSVERPDGSNFTLKIRSTKLEDSAMYFCASRGGLAGGEQFFGPGTRLTVL.